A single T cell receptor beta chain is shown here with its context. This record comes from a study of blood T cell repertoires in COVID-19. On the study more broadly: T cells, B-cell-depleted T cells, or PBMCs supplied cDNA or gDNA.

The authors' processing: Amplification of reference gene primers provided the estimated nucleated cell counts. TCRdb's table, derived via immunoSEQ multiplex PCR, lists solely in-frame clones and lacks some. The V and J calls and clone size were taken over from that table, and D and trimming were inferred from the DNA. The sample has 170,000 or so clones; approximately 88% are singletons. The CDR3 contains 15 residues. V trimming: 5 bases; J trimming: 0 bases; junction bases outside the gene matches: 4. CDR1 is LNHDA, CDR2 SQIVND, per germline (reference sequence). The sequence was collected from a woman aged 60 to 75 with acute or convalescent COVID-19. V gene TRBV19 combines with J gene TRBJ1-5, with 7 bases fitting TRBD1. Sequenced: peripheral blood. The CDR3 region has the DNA TGTGCCAGTAGTCCACAGGGGCTTAGCAATCAGCCCCAGCATTTT. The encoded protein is CASSPQGLSNQPQHF.